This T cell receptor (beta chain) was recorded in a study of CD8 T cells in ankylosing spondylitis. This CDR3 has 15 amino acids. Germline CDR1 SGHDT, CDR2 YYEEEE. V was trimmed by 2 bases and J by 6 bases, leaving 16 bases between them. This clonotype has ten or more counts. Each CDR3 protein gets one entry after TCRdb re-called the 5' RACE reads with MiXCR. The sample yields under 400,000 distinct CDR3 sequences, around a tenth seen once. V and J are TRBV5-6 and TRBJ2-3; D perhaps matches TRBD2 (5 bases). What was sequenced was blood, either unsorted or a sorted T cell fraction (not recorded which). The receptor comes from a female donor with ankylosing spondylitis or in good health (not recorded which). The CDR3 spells CASSFRGSSLDTQYF. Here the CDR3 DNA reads TGTGCCAGCAGCTTCCGAGGGTCATCTCTGGATACGCAGTATTTT.